This T cell receptor beta chain is from a study of Ad26.COV2.S vaccination and SARS-CoV-2 variants. This clone was picked up a small number of times. Treatment: about 20 received Ad26.COV2.S at low or high dose, single or two shots; about 5 received placebo; per-sample allocation not given. Samples were taken on day 63 after the first vaccine or placebo injection. TCRdb keeps only in-frame clones here, not all; method: immunoSEQ multiplex PCR. This sample has some 370,000 clones, with about four fifths found just once. CDR3 length: 15 amino acids. After removal of 2 bases from V and 7 bases from J, the junction contained 3 bases not matched to a gene. Per the germline V gene, CDR1 is SGHTA and CDR2 is FQGNSA.

The sequencing used peripheral blood, collected in a trial of Ad26.COV2.S vaccine versus placebo. The receptor's source is a person between 18 and 65 years old who received the Ad26.COV2.S COVID-19 vaccine or a placebo. V and J are TRBV7-2 and TRBJ1-6; 9 bases are shared with TRBD1. CDR3 sequence: CASSLSGQGNSPLHF. The CDR3 DNA is TGTGCCAGCAGCTTATCCGGACAGGGGAATTCACCCCTCCACTTT.